These T cell receptor beta chains were read from a single sample in a study of blood T cells in healthy people across ages. TCRdb reprocessed the 5' RACE reads with MiXCR, giving one entry per CDR3 protein. The sample consists of approximately 830,000 distinct CDR3 sequences, 62% of them appearing once. The sequenced material came from blood. The receptors stem from a man aged 25-40 years in good health. Both conserved end residues are part of each CDR3. D genes are given only for firm matches. Only part of the rows carry a size: once, few, many, or a class if the clone is expanded.

CDR3: CSAPWGRNEKLFF
DNA: TGCAGTGCTCCCTGGGGACGCAATGAAAAACTGTTTTTT
size: few
J: TRBJ1-4
D: -
V: TRBV20-1

CDR3: CAWSSNYGYTF
DNA: TGTGCCTGGAGTTCAAACTATGGCTACACCTTC
size: few
J: TRBJ1-2
D: -
V: TRBV30

CDR3: CASSLLLGGGRTDTQYF
DNA: TGTGCCAGCAGCCTCCTCCTAGGGGGGGGACGCACAGATACGCAGTATTTT
size: few
J: TRBJ2-3
D: -
V: TRBV7-2

CDR3: CASRKGLAGLKTQYF
DNA: TGTGCCAGCAGAAAGGGACTAGCGGGGTTGAAGACCCAGTACTTC
size: -
J: TRBJ2-5
D: TRBD2
V: TRBV14

CDR3: CASKLSGHLQYF
DNA: TGTGCCAGCAAGCTATCGGGCCACCTTCAGTACTTC
size: few
J: TRBJ2-4
D: -
V: TRBV6-2/TRBV6-3

CDR3: CASSRPTVSYEQYF
DNA: TGTGCCAGCAGTAGACCGACAGTATCCTACGAGCAGTACTTC
size: -
J: TRBJ2-7
D: -
V: TRBV6-2/TRBV6-3

CDR3: CTSSLVGVDTEAFF
DNA: TGTACCAGCAGCTTAGTTGGGGTTGACACTGAAGCTTTCTTT
size: -
J: TRBJ1-1
D: -
V: TRBV7-9

CDR3: CASSLAHLNYGYTF
DNA: TGTGCCAGCAGTTTAGCGCACCTTAACTATGGCTACACCTTC
size: -
J: TRBJ1-2
D: -
V: TRBV12-3/TRBV12-4

CDR3: CSAREFGHHQETQYF
DNA: TGCAGTGCTAGAGAGTTCGGACATCACCAAGAGACCCAGTACTTC
size: many
J: TRBJ2-5
D: -
V: TRBV20-1

CDR3: CSARAPGETQYF
DNA: TGCAGTGCTAGAGCCCCGGGAGAGACCCAGTACTTC
size: -
J: TRBJ2-5
D: -
V: TRBV20-1

CDR3: CSARDHGGSGYTF
DNA: TGCAGTGCTAGAGATCATGGGGGGAGCGGCTACACCTTC
size: few
J: TRBJ1-2
D: -
V: TRBV20-1

CDR3: CASSLATTAPWGKLFF
DNA: TGTGCCAGCAGCTTAGCGACGACAGCCCCCTGGGGAAAACTGTTTTTT
size: -
J: TRBJ1-4
D: -
V: TRBV11-1

CDR3: CATSVLSETQYF
DNA: TGTGCCACCTCGGTTCTTTCGGAGACCCAGTACTTC
size: few
J: TRBJ2-5
D: -
V: TRBV6-1

CDR3: CASSLAVGFQGEQYF
DNA: TGTGCCAGCAGCTTAGCGGTGGGTTTCCAGGGCGAGCAGTACTTC
size: -
J: TRBJ2-7
D: -
V: TRBV7-2

CDR3: CASSRGPRGANTEAFF
DNA: TGTGCCAGCAGCCGCGGCCCTCGGGGGGCCAACACTGAAGCTTTCTTT
size: -
J: TRBJ1-1
D: -
V: TRBV7-6

CDR3: CASSGGTGVTDYGYTF
DNA: TGTGCCAGCAGCGGGGGGACAGGCGTCACTGACTATGGCTACACCTTC
size: once
J: TRBJ1-2
D: TRBD1
V: TRBV7-2

CDR3: CASSPHGGQQFF
DNA: TGTGCCAGCAGCCCCCATGGGGGTCAGCAGTTCTTC
size: -
J: TRBJ2-1
D: -
V: TRBV11-2

CDR3: CASSHPRADTQYF
DNA: TGTGCCAGCAGTCATCCACGGGCAGATACGCAGTATTTT
size: few
J: TRBJ2-3
D: -
V: TRBV28

CDR3: CASSVVGRNNEQFF
DNA: TGTGCCAGCAGCGTAGTGGGCAGAAACAATGAGCAGTTCTTC
size: once
J: TRBJ2-1
D: -
V: TRBV9

CDR3: CSVVGGPRNEQFF
DNA: TGCAGCGTTGTAGGGGGTCCTCGCAATGAGCAGTTCTTC
size: -
J: TRBJ2-1
D: -
V: TRBV29-1

CDR3: CASSSWTSGEPPRETQYF
DNA: TGCGCCAGTAGCTCATGGACTAGCGGGGAACCTCCTCGAGAGACCCAGTACTTC
size: -
J: TRBJ2-5
D: TRBD2
V: TRBV5-1

CDR3: CASSTSRGFNEQYF
DNA: TGTGCCAGCAGCACGAGCAGGGGTTTCAACGAGCAGTACTTC
size: -
J: TRBJ2-7
D: -
V: TRBV12-3/TRBV12-4

CDR3: CASSQTRTVPGYTF
DNA: TGTGCCAGCAGCCAAACCCGGACAGTTCCTGGCTACACCTTC
size: -
J: TRBJ1-2
D: -
V: TRBV3-1

CDR3: CASKTGQIYEQYF
DNA: TGTGCCAGCAAGACGGGACAGATCTACGAGCAGTACTTC
size: -
J: TRBJ2-7
D: TRBD1
V: TRBV6-2/TRBV6-3

CDR3: CASSDLPEPGLVTYEQYF
DNA: TGTGCCAGCAGTGACCTACCCGAACCGGGACTAGTAACCTACGAGCAGTACTTC
size: -
J: TRBJ2-7
D: TRBD2
V: TRBV2

CDR3: CATRKTGVGETQYF
DNA: TGTGCCACCAGGAAGACAGGGGTCGGGGAGACCCAGTACTTC
size: -
J: TRBJ2-5
D: TRBD1
V: TRBV24-1

CDR3: CASSLAGDPAKPQHF
DNA: TGTGCCAGCAGCCTCGCTGGGGACCCAGCGAAGCCCCAGCATTTT
size: -
J: TRBJ1-5
D: -
V: TRBV3-1

CDR3: CASSPQGTRSTEAFF
DNA: TGTGCCAGCAGTCCGCAGGGTACCCGAAGCACTGAAGCTTTCTTT
size: -
J: TRBJ1-1
D: -
V: TRBV28

CDR3: CAISGGIHLTDTQYF
DNA: TGTGCCATCAGTGGGGGAATTCACCTCACAGATACGCAGTATTTT
size: few
J: TRBJ2-3
D: -
V: TRBV10-3

CDR3: CASSAPGRGGYTF
DNA: TGTGCCAGCAGTGCACCAGGGCGGGGTGGCTACACCTTC
size: -
J: TRBJ1-2
D: -
V: TRBV12-3/TRBV12-4

CDR3: CASSDPGRGADTQYF
DNA: TGTGCCAGCAGCGACCCAGGCAGGGGGGCAGATACGCAGTATTTT
size: -
J: TRBJ2-3
D: -
V: TRBV13

CDR3: CSARNPGGGDNEQFF
DNA: TGCAGTGCTAGGAACCCGGGCGGGGGGGACAATGAGCAGTTCTTC
size: -
J: TRBJ2-1
D: TRBD2
V: TRBV20-1

CDR3: CAIKQGGDTEAFF
DNA: TGTGCCATCAAACAGGGTGGGGACACTGAAGCTTTCTTT
size: once
J: TRBJ1-1
D: -
V: TRBV10-3

CDR3: CSVIGGTDEQYF
DNA: TGCAGCGTTATTGGGGGCACCGACGAGCAGTACTTC
size: -
J: TRBJ2-7
D: -
V: TRBV29-1

CDR3: CSARDMRGGFDKNIQYF
DNA: TGCAGTGCTAGAGATATGCGGGGGGGCTTTGACAAAAACATTCAGTACTTC
size: -
J: TRBJ2-4
D: TRBD2
V: TRBV20-1

CDR3: CSARATGELFF
DNA: TGCAGTGCTAGAGCCACCGGGGAGCTGTTTTTT
size: few
J: TRBJ2-2
D: -
V: TRBV20-1

CDR3: CASSTGTSIDTQYF
DNA: TGTGCCAGCAGCACCGGGACAAGTATAGATACGCAGTATTTT
size: -
J: TRBJ2-3
D: -
V: TRBV27

CDR3: CSARDPGKAQYF
DNA: TGCAGTGCTAGAGACCCAGGGAAAGCCCAGTACTTC
size: -
J: TRBJ2-5
D: -
V: TRBV20-1